This T cell receptor beta chain was captured in a study of T cells expressing NK-cell markers. The overall study: It was sorted CD3+CD56+NKG2C+, CD3+CD56+NKG2C- and CD3+CD56-NKG2C+ T cells that supplied the TCR beta repertoires.

Generation of TCR beta cDNA was performed by 5'RACE template switching incorporating UMIs. TCRdb processed the 5' RACE reads again and assigns one entry to each CDR3 protein, with no DNA. The sample table sets out about 450,000 distinct CDR3 sequences. The germline CDR1 and CDR2 sequences are SQVTM and ANQGSEA. CDR3 length: 17 amino acids. The sequence was collected from a woman aged 18 to 75 in good health. J is TRBJ1-2 and V is TRBV29-1; the TCRdb D gene call, TRBD1, has no DNA to confirm it. What was sequenced was blood T cells: a sorted CD56 or NKG2C T cell subset, CD4+ or CD8+ T cells, or bulk PBMC T cells (not recorded which). The CDR3: CSVDPGTGGIPYYGYTF.